Presented here are 5 T cell receptor beta chains from one specimen sequenced in a study of cytomegalovirus exposure and HLA in healthy donors. Researchers ran the PCR with 60 Vbeta and 13 Jbeta primers. Clones were read by immunoSEQ multiplex PCR, and TCRdb kept only the in-frame ones, dropping some. The sample consists of around 130,000 clones, 65% to 90% of them appearing once. Sequenced: PBMCs. The receptors shown here come from a man aged 50-60 years in good health and CMV-seronegative.

The rearrangement links TRBV2 to TRBJ2-2; D is perhaps TRBD2 (6 bases). The V and J ends lost 7 bases and 4 bases respectively, with 16 bases between them. Germline lookup yields CDR1 SNHLY and CDR2 FYNNEI. The CDR3 is 15 amino acids. The CDR3 DNA reads TGTGCCAGCACCTCCTTCGGGGGACGCACCGGGGAGCTGTTTTTT. Translating it yields CASTSFGGRTGELFF.

The chain recombines TRBV30 with TRBJ1-2, with a weak D call TRBD1 (5 bases). The germline V gene encodes CDR1 GTSNPN and CDR2 SVGIG (reference sequence). The CDR3 runs to 14 residues. Trimming cost V 0 bases and J 2 bases, with 10 bases left between them. DNA for the CDR3: TGTGCCTGGAGTGTGGGGCTGGGGAACTATGGCTACACCTTC. Amino acids: CAWSVGLGNYGYTF.

The chain combines TRBV11-2 with TRBJ2-2; D not certain. The CDR3 runs to 12 residues. CDR1 and CDR2 (germline): SGHAT, FQNNGV. V was trimmed by 5 bases and J by 6 bases, leaving 7 bases between them. CDR3 region: CASSRSAGELFF. CDR3 bases: TGTGCCAGCAGCCGGTCGGCCGGGGAGCTGTTTTTT.

This clone has a handful of counts. The chain uses TRBV19 and TRBJ1-5; tentatively, D is TRBD1 (5 bases). Germline V CDR1 and CDR2: LNHDA, SQIVND (reference sequence). The CDR3 extends over 16 amino acids. V lost 6 bases and J 2 bases, leaving 17 bases between the germline ends. CDR3 coding DNA: TGTGCCAGTAGGGCTTGGCAGGGCGACGGCAATCAGCCCCAGCATTTT. It translates to CASRAWQGDGNQPQHF.

This clone was counted a single time. V is TRBV5-1 and J is TRBJ2-7; tentative D call: TRBD1 (6 bases). CDR1 is SGHRS, CDR2 YFSETQ, per germline. Trimming cost V 4 bases and J 1 base, with 15 bases left between them. The CDR3 is made up of 15 amino acids. The CDR3 coding sequence is TGCGCCAGCAGCCCCTACCACAGGGATTCCTACGAGCAGTACTTC. This translates into CASSPYHRDSYEQYF.